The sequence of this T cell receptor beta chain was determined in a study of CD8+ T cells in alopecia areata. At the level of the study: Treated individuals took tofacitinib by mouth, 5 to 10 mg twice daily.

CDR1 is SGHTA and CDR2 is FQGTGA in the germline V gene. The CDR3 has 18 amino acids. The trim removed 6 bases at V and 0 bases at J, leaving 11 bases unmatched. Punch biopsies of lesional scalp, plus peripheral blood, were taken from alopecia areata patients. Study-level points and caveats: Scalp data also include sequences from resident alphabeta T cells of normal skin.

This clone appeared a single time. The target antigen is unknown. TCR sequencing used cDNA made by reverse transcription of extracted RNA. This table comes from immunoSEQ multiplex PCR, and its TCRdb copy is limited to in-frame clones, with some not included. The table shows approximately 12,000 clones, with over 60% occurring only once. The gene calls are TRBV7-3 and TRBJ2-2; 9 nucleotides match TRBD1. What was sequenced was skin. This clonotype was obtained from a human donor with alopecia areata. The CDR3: CASRSHQQGAPNTGELFF. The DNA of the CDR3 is TGTGCCAGCAGATCCCACCAACAGGGGGCTCCGAACACCGGGGAGCTGTTTTTT. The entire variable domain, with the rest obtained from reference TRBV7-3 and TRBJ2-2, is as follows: GAGVSQTPSNKVTEKGKYVELRCDPISGHTALYWYRQSLGQGPEFLIYFQGTGAADDSGLPNDRFFAVRPEGSVSTLKIQRTERGDSAVYLCASRSHQQGAPNTGELFFGEGSRLTVL.